Listed below are T cell receptor beta chains from one sample, sequenced in a study of cytomegalovirus exposure and HLA in healthy donors. TCRdb keeps only in-frame clones here, not all; method: immunoSEQ multiplex PCR. The profile covers about 300,000 clones, with 70% to 90% appearing a single time and 3.5% to 4.5% taken by the ten largest. Material for sequencing was PBMCs. Receptors were obtained from a man aged 35 to 55 in good health and CMV-seropositive. The CDR3 runs from the conserved cysteine through the conserved F or W. Each record gives: clone size, V gene, J gene, D gene, CDR3 protein, CDR3 DNA. The D gene is left open where the match is weak. Where a row states a size, it is once, few, many or the class of an expanded clone; other rows omit it.

size: NA
V: TRBV6-5
J: TRBJ1-1
D: NA
CDR3: CASSSLQRNTEAFF
DNA: TGTGCCAGCAGTTCATTACAGAGGAACACTGAAGCTTTCTTT

size: NA
V: TRBV6-5
J: TRBJ2-7
D: NA
CDR3: CASSYSRYEQYF
DNA: TGTGCCAGCAGTTACTCCCGGTACGAGCAGTACTTC

size: NA
V: TRBV15
J: TRBJ2-7
D: TRBD1
CDR3: CATSTTGSAYEQYF
DNA: TGTGCCACCAGCACGACAGGGTCGGCCTACGAGCAGTACTTC

size: NA
V: TRBV15
J: TRBJ1-4
D: NA
CDR3: CATSSFGINEKLFF
DNA: TGTGCCACCAGCAGTTTCGGGATTAATGAAAAACTGTTTTTT

size: NA
V: TRBV7-6
J: TRBJ1-4
D: NA
CDR3: CASSPWVGSSTNEKLFF
DNA: TGTGCCAGCAGCCCCTGGGTGGGCTCGTCAACTAATGAAAAACTGTTTTTT

size: few
V: TRBV19
J: TRBJ2-1
D: TRBD1
CDR3: CASNPGQAYNEQFF
DNA: TGTGCCAGTAACCCGGGACAGGCGTACAATGAGCAGTTCTTC

size: NA
V: TRBV28
J: TRBJ2-4
D: NA
CDR3: CASSLGGADIQYF
DNA: TGTGCCAGCAGTTTAGGTGGGGCGGACATTCAGTACTTC

size: NA
V: TRBV6-1
J: TRBJ2-5
D: TRBD1
CDR3: CASSGRDRVRETQYF
DNA: TGTGCCAGCAGTGGTCGGGACAGGGTGCGGGAGACCCAGTACTTC

size: few
V: TRBV5-1
J: TRBJ1-5
D: TRBD1
CDR3: CASSLGQGMDQPQHF
DNA: TGCGCCAGCAGCTTGGGACAGGGGATGGATCAGCCCCAGCATTTT

size: NA
V: TRBV28
J: TRBJ2-7
D: NA
CDR3: CASSLAASYEQYF
DNA: TGTGCCAGCAGTTTGGCTGCCTCCTACGAGCAGTACTTC

size: NA
V: TRBV19
J: TRBJ1-5
D: TRBD1
CDR3: CASSPLEGAGQPQHF
DNA: TGTGCCAGCAGTCCGTTAGAGGGGGCGGGTCAGCCCCAGCATTTT

size: NA
V: TRBV11-3
J: TRBJ2-3
D: TRBD2
CDR3: CASRGRLAGGGTDTQYF
DNA: TGTGCCAGCCGCGGGAGACTAGCGGGAGGTGGGACAGATACGCAGTATTTT

size: NA
V: TRBV19
J: TRBJ2-3
D: NA
CDR3: CASRQENTDTQYF
DNA: TGTGCCAGTAGGCAGGAAAACACAGATACGCAGTATTTT

size: NA
V: TRBV4-3
J: TRBJ2-7
D: TRBD2
CDR3: CASSQDPSGSEQYF
DNA: TGCGCCAGCAGCCAAGATCCTAGCGGGAGTGAGCAGTACTTC

size: NA
V: TRBV5-1
J: TRBJ1-3
D: NA
CDR3: CASSLGGPGNTIYF
DNA: TGCGCCAGCAGCTTGGGGGGGCCTGGAAACACCATATATTTT

size: NA
V: TRBV27
J: TRBJ2-6
D: NA
CDR3: CASSSTAGANVLTF
DNA: TGTGCCAGCAGTTCCACGGCTGGGGCCAACGTCCTGACTTTC

size: NA
V: TRBV19
J: TRBJ1-1
D: TRBD1
CDR3: CASSKGTVIGLNTEAFF
DNA: TGTGCCAGTAGTAAGGGGACAGTAATCGGTTTGAACACTGAAGCTTTCTTT

size: NA
V: TRBV7-9
J: TRBJ2-5
D: NA
CDR3: CASNEGGMRETQYF
DNA: TGTGCCAGCAACGAGGGGGGGATGCGGGAGACCCAGTACTTC

size: once
V: TRBV4-1
J: TRBJ2-7
D: TRBD1
CDR3: CASSQETGFSYEQYF
DNA: TGCGCCAGCAGCCAAGAGACAGGGTTCTCCTACGAGCAGTACTTC

size: once
V: TRBV11-2
J: TRBJ1-4
D: TRBD1
CDR3: CASSLGRDRRPTNEKLFF
DNA: TGTGCCAGCAGCTTAGGCCGGGACAGGCGGCCAACTAATGAAAAACTGTTTTTT

size: NA
V: TRBV28
J: TRBJ2-7
D: NA
CDR3: CASKSSRGSYEQYF
DNA: TGTGCCAGCAAATCTTCACGCGGCTCCTACGAGCAGTACTTC

size: NA
V: TRBV27
J: TRBJ1-4
D: TRBD1
CDR3: CASRPQGSNEKLFF
DNA: TGTGCCAGCAGACCACAGGGGTCTAATGAAAAACTGTTTTTT

size: NA
V: TRBV7-9
J: TRBJ2-1
D: TRBD1
CDR3: CASSLGQGWDNEQFF
DNA: TGTGCCAGCAGCTTAGGACAGGGTTGGGACAATGAGCAGTTCTTC

size: NA
V: TRBV10-3
J: TRBJ2-7
D: TRBD1
CDR3: CAISPGQGYEQYF
DNA: TGTGCCATCAGCCCGGGACAGGGGTACGAGCAGTACTTC

size: NA
V: TRBV10-3
J: TRBJ2-2
D: NA
CDR3: CAISGEYTGELFF
DNA: TGTGCCATCTCGGGGGAGTACACCGGGGAGCTGTTTTTT

size: NA
V: TRBV7-9
J: TRBJ1-4
D: TRBD1
CDR3: CASSLPGQGGVKLFF
DNA: TGTGCCAGCAGCCTGCCGGGACAGGGAGGTGTAAAACTGTTTTTT

size: NA
V: TRBV7-9
J: TRBJ1-5
D: TRBD1
CDR3: CSSSGTGSSNQPQHF
DNA: TGTTCCAGCAGCGGGACAGGTTCAAGCAATCAGCCCCAGCATTTT

size: NA
V: TRBV2
J: TRBJ1-2
D: NA
CDR3: CASSDRNYGYTF
DNA: TGTGCCAGCAGCGACAGAAACTATGGCTACACCTTC

size: few
V: TRBV2
J: TRBJ1-2
D: NA
CDR3: CASSEEGAEYGYTF
DNA: TGTGCCAGCAGTGAAGAAGGGGCCGAATATGGCTACACCTTC

size: NA
V: TRBV28
J: TRBJ2-3
D: NA
CDR3: CASSPIPDSYTDTQYF
DNA: TGTGCCAGCAGTCCCATACCAGACAGTTACACAGATACGCAGTATTTT

size: NA
V: TRBV6-5
J: TRBJ1-3
D: NA
CDR3: CASRPQGTGNTIYF
DNA: TGTGCCAGCAGACCTCAGGGAACGGGAAACACCATATATTTT

size: NA
V: TRBV6-6
J: TRBJ1-2
D: TRBD1
CDR3: CASSYLARDSRYGYTF
DNA: TGTGCCAGCAGTTACCTAGCCAGGGACAGCAGATATGGCTACACCTTC

size: NA
V: TRBV19
J: TRBJ1-2
D: TRBD1
CDR3: CASSPQQGAVNYGYTF
DNA: TGTGCCAGTAGTCCTCAACAGGGGGCAGTTAACTATGGCTACACCTTC

size: NA
V: TRBV6-5
J: TRBJ1-2
D: TRBD1
CDR3: CASSRDSEYGYTF
DNA: TGTGCCAGCAGCCGGGACAGCGAATATGGCTACACCTTC

size: NA
V: TRBV27
J: TRBJ2-1
D: TRBD2
CDR3: CASSLLTSGSNYNEQFF
DNA: TGTGCCAGCAGTTTATTGACTAGCGGGAGCAACTACAATGAGCAGTTCTTC

size: NA
V: TRBV29-1
J: TRBJ2-7
D: TRBD1
CDR3: CSVDNPHRGTGEQYF
DNA: TGCAGCGTTGATAATCCCCACAGGGGGACGGGGGAGCAGTACTTC

size: once
V: TRBV5-1
J: TRBJ2-7
D: NA
CDR3: CASREGSNEQYF
DNA: TGCGCCAGCAGGGAGGGAAGCAACGAGCAGTACTTC

size: NA
V: TRBV7-2
J: TRBJ2-1
D: NA
CDR3: CASSFFQGHNEQFF
DNA: TGTGCCAGCAGCTTTTTCCAGGGGCACAATGAGCAGTTCTTC